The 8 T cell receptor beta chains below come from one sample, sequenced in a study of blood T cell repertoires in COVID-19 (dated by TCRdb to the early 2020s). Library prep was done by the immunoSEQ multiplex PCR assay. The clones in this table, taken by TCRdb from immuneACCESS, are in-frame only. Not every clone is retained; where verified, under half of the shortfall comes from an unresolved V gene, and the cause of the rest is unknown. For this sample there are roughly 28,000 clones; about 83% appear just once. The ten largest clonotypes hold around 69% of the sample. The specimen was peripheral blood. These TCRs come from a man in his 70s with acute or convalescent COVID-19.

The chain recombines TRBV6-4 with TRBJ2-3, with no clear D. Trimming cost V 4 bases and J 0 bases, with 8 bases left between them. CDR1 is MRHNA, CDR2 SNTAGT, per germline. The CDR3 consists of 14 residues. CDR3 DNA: TGTGCCAGCAGTGTTGGAGCTAGCACAGATACGCAGTATTTT. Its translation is CASSVGASTDTQYF.

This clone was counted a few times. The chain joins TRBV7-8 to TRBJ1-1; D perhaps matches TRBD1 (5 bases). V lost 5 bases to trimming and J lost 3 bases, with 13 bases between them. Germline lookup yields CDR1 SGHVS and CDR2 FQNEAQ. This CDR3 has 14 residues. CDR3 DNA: TGTGCCAGCAGCGCTAATACGGGGGACACTGAAGCTTTCTTT. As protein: CASSANTGDTEAFF. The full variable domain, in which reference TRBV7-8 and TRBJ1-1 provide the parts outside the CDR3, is GAGVSQSPRYKVAKRGQDVALRCDPISGHVSLFWYQQALGQGPEFLTYFQNEAQLDKSGLPSDRFFAERPEGSVSTLKIQRTQQEDSAVYLCASSANTGDTEAFFGQGTRLTVV.

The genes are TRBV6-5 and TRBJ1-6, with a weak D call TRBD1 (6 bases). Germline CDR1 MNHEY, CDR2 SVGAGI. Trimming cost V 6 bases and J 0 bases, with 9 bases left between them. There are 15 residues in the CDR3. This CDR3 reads CASSPQGSYNSPLHF. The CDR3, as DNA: TGTGCCAGCAGCCCACAGGGCTCCTATAATTCACCCCTCCACTTT.

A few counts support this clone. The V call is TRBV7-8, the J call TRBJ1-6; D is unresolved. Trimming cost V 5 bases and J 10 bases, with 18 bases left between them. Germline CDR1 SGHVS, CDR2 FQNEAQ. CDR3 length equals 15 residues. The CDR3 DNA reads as TGTGCCAGCAGCCTCCTGCGGTCAGACCAATCACCCCTCCACTTT. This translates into CASSLLRSDQSPLHF.

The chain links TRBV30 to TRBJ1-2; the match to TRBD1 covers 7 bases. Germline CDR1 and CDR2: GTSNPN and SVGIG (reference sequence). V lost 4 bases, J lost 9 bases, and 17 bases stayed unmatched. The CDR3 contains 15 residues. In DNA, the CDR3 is TGTGCCTGGAAGTGGAGCACCACCGACAGGGCTAGCTACACCTTC. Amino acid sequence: CAWKWSTTDRASYTF.

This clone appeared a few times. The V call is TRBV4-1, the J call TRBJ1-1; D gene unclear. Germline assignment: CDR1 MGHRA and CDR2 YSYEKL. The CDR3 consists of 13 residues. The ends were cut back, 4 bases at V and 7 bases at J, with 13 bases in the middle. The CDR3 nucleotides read TGCGCCAGCAGCCGAGAACGGGGTTTTGAAGCTTTCTTT. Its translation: CASSRERGFEAFF.

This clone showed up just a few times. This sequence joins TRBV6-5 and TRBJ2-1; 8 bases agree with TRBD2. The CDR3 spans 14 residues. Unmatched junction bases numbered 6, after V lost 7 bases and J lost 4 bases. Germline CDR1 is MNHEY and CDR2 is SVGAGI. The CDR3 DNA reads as TGTGCCAGCACCCCCAGCGGGGGTTACAATGAGCAGTTCTTC. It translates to CASTPSGGYNEQFF.

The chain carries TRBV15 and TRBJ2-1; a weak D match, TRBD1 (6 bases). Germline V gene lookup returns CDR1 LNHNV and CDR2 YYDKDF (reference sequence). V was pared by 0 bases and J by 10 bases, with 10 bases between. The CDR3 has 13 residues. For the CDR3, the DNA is TGTGCCACCAGCAGAGACAGGGGTAGGGAGCAGTTCTTC. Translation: CATSRDRGREQFF.